The present entry profiles one TCR beta chain with its context. Germline V gives CDR1 SQVTM, CDR2 ANQGSEA. The CDR3 spans 12 residues. This sample was taken from a study of blood T cell repertoires in COVID-19. Assay used: immunoSEQ multiplex PCR; TCRdb lists only in-frame clones, some missing. The sample contains roughly 120,000 clones, approximately 81% of which appear only once. V usage is TRBV29-1 and J usage is TRBJ1-1; 7 bases agree with TRBD1. The specimen was peripheral blood. This receptor was obtained from a man between 60 and 75 years old with acute or convalescent COVID-19. CDR3 coding DNA: TGCAGTACAGGGGTTGAGAACACTGAAGCTTTCTTT. Its translation is CSTGVENTEAFF.